Below, 21 T cell receptor beta chains from the same sample are listed, as sequenced in a study of cytomegalovirus exposure and HLA in healthy donors. Researchers ran the PCR with 60 Vbeta and 13 Jbeta primers. Generated by immunoSEQ multiplex PCR, the TCRdb table keeps only in-frame clones and is missing some. The sample gives 130,000 or so clones, 80% to 90% of which show up once; 2.5% to 3% is in the top ten. What was sequenced was PBMCs. The source of these receptors is a woman between 18 and 29 years old in good health and CMV-seropositive.

The rearrangement uses TRBV7-9 and TRBJ2-2; 9 bases agree with TRBD1. V lost 5 bases to trimming and J lost 3 bases; unmatched junction nucleotides: 7. From germline, CDR1 is SEHNR and CDR2 FQNEAQ (reference sequence). The CDR3 runs to 16 residues. This CDR3 reads CASSDRQGGDTGELFF. CDR3 sequence (DNA): TGTGCCAGCAGCGACCGACAGGGGGGCGACACCGGGGAGCTGTTTTTT.

V and J are TRBV5-1 and TRBJ1-5, with D possibly TRBD1 on 5 matching bases. The CDR3 has 13 residues. Germline assignment: CDR1 SGHRS and CDR2 YFSETQ. The ends were cut back, 3 bases at V and 6 bases at J, with 10 bases in the middle. The CDR3 spells CASSSDSSQPQHF. CDR3 DNA: TGCGCCAGCAGCTCAGACAGTTCTCAGCCCCAGCATTTT.

This clone was detected once. V usage is TRBV4-1 and J usage is TRBJ2-7; D is unclear. The V gene lost 1 base and the J gene lost 2 bases, with 9 bases spanning the gap. Germline V gene data show CDR1 as MGHRA and CDR2 as YSYEKL. The CDR3 consists of 14 residues. The DNA for the CDR3 is TGCGCCAGCAGCCAAGCTACTCCGCCCTACGAGCAGTACTTC. This sequence encodes CASSQATPPYEQYF.

Concerning this clone: At one end the junction does not follow the germline gene, possibly because of a read error. The V and J genes are TRBV7-7 and TRBJ2-3; 9 positions agree with TRBD1. The CDR3 extends over 15 amino acids. Germline V CDR1 and CDR2: SSHAT, FNYEAQ (reference sequence). The CDR3 here is CASSFRDREKDTQYF. The DNA of the CDR3 is TGTGCTAGCAGCTTCCGGGACAGGGAGAAAGATACGCAGTATTTT.

This chain uses TRBV5-5 with TRBJ1-1; 7 nucleotides match TRBD1. CDR3 length: 13 amino acids. J gave up 3 bases and V 2 bases, and 1 base lay outside the gene matches. CDR1 is SGHKS, CDR2 YYEKEE, per germline (reference sequence). The CDR3: CASSFTGDTEAFF. DNA of the CDR3: TGTGCCAGCAGCTTTACAGGGGACACTGAAGCTTTCTTT.

This chain uses TRBV18 with TRBJ1-2, with D possibly being TRBD1 (6 bases). V was trimmed by 6 bases and J by 4 bases, leaving 24 bases between them. The CDR3 is 17 amino acids. Germline values: CDR1 KGHSH, CDR2 LQKENI. As DNA, the CDR3 is TGTGCCAGCTCCCCCCACGCCGGGGCAGGGGATCCCTATGGCTACACCTTC. It is translated as CASSPHAGAGDPYGYTF.

The chain is built from TRBV7-9 and TRBJ2-3, with 7 nucleotides matching TRBD2. CDR3 size: 11 residues. CDR1 and CDR2 from the germline V gene are SEHNR and FQNEAQ (reference sequence). CDR3 region: CSGDAGGKQYF. CDR3 DNA sequence: TGTTCCGGGGACGCCGGGGGGAAACAGTATTTT.

Turning to this clone: The junction departs from the called germline gene at one end, perhaps through a read error. The chain uses TRBV7-9 and TRBJ1-4; 11 bases align to TRBD1. The length of the CDR3 is 12 residues. Germline CDR1 and CDR2: SEHNR and FQNEAQ (reference sequence). CDR3 nucleotides: TGTGCCAGCAGCTTAGCGGACAGGGGGCCCTCTTTT. Amino acids: CASSLADRGPSF.

This clone appeared a few times. V gene TRBV11-3 combines with J gene TRBJ2-3, with 10 nucleotides matching TRBD2. J lost 3 bases, V lost 3 bases, and 3 bases had no gene match. Germline CDR1 SGHNT, CDR2 YENEEA. The CDR3 length is 15 residues. The CDR3 region is CASSFSGGQTDTQYF. CDR3 sequence (DNA): TGTGCCAGCAGCTTTAGCGGGGGGCAGACAGATACGCAGTATTTT.

The chain employs TRBV7-6 and TRBJ2-1; tentatively, D is TRBD1 (5 bases). CDR3 size: 15 residues. Trimming removed 2 bases at V and 7 bases at J, with 15 bases between. CDR1 SGHVS and CDR2 FNYEAQ come from the germline V gene. CDR3 sequence reads: CASSLPGREINEQFF. The CDR3 region has the DNA TGTGCCAGCAGCTTACCAGGGCGTGAGATTAATGAGCAGTTCTTC.

The V call is TRBV6-1, the J call TRBJ1-2; D uncertain. The CDR3 totals 14 residues. The V and J ends lost 0 bases and 4 bases respectively, with 9 bases between them. Germline V gene sequence: CDR1 MNHNS, CDR2 SASEGT. The CDR3 sequence is CASSEAAGSYGYTF. In DNA form, the CDR3 reads TGTGCCAGCAGTGAAGCGGCAGGATCCTATGGCTACACCTTC.

The chain couples TRBV19 to TRBJ1-1; 8 bases map to TRBD1. Unmatched junction bases numbered 7, after V lost 6 bases and J lost 10 bases. The CDR3 spans 12 residues. Germline-derived CDR1 and CDR2 are LNHDA and SQIVND (reference sequence). CDR3 loop: CASSLGTGRAFF. Written as DNA, the CDR3 is TGTGCCAGTAGCCTCGGGACAGGACGAGCTTTCTTT.

As concerns this clone: Different DNA sequences within this sample yield the same CDR3. The chain carries TRBV27 and TRBJ2-3, with 10 bases that match TRBD2. J lost 4 bases, V lost 3 bases, and 4 bases had no gene match. This CDR3 region has 15 residues. Germline CDR1 and CDR2: MNHEY and SMNVEV (reference sequence). CDR3: CASSLASGGSDTQYF. The CDR3, as DNA: TGTGCCAGCAGTTTGGCTAGCGGGGGTTCAGATACGCAGTATTTT.

This clone was counted a single time. CDR3 sequence: CASSGSRDTEAFF. In DNA, the CDR3 is TGTGCCAGCAGCGGTTCCAGGGACACTGAAGCTTTCTTT. The chain links TRBV9 to TRBJ1-1; D possibly corresponds to TRBD1 (5 bases). Germline CDR1 reads SGDLS; CDR2 reads YYNGEE. This CDR3 contains 13 residues. V lost 3 bases, J lost 3 bases, and 9 bases lay in between.

This chain connects TRBV4-1 to TRBJ2-3, with TRBD1 identical over 9 bases. This CDR3 has 19 amino acids. The germline V gene has CDR1 MGHRA and CDR2 YSYEKL. V dropped 6 bases and J dropped 0; count of bases not matched to a gene: 16. The CDR3 sequence is CASRRIGPGQGRSTDTQYF. CDR3 bases: TGCGCCAGCAGACGTATTGGGCCGGGACAGGGTAGGAGCACAGATACGCAGTATTTT.

V usage is TRBV6-1 and J usage is TRBJ2-6; 7 positions agree with TRBD2. The CDR3 is 14 amino acids. CDR1 is MNHNS, CDR2 SASEGT, per germline. Germline trimming cut 10 bases from V and 4 bases from J; bases unmatched to any gene: 7. The CDR3: CATETSNGANVLTF. The CDR3 DNA is TGTGCCACCGAGACTAGCAACGGGGCCAACGTCCTGACTTTC.

The chain couples TRBV2 to TRBJ1-1; D is possibly TRBD1 (5 bases). The germline V and J ends were trimmed by 2 bases and 0 bases, with 7 bases remaining between them. The CDR3 runs to 14 residues. CDR1 SNHLY and CDR2 FYNNEI come from the germline V gene. CDR3 residues: CASSEQQVNTEAFF. In DNA, the CDR3 is TGTGCCAGCAGTGAACAACAGGTGAACACTGAAGCTTTCTTT.

The rearrangement uses TRBV2 and TRBJ1-1; no clear D gene. Germline V gives CDR1 SNHLY, CDR2 FYNNEI. The CDR3 extends over 17 amino acids. Trimming pared 1 base from V and 0 bases from J, leaving 15 bases between. CDR3 nucleotide sequence: TGTGCCAGCAGTGAAGTAAACACAGCTCTTATGAACACTGAAGCTTTCTTT. Protein sequence: CASSEVNTALMNTEAFF.

This clone was recorded once. The V gene is TRBV10-1, the J gene TRBJ2-1, with 7 bases fitting TRBD2. Germline loops: CDR1 WNHNN, CDR2 SYGVQD (reference sequence). V shed 7 bases, J shed 7 bases, and the junction held 4 bases outside the gene matches. The CDR3 is 12 amino acids. DNA for the CDR3: TGCGCCAGCACACCAGCGGGGAATGAGCAGTTCTTC. Translation: CASTPAGNEQFF.

The chain combines TRBV5-6 with TRBJ2-4; 10 positions agree with TRBD1. CDR1 SGHDT and CDR2 YYEEEE come from the germline V gene. V shed 5 bases, J shed 7 bases, and the junction held 12 bases outside the gene matches. The CDR3 spans 16 residues. This chain's CDR3 is CASRGGRDRGFNIQYF. As DNA, the CDR3 is TGTGCCAGCAGGGGAGGGCGGGACAGGGGTTTCAACATTCAGTACTTC.

V usage is TRBV6-4 and J usage is TRBJ2-5; a possible D gene is TRBD1 (6 bases). Matching the DNA end better, TRBJ2-7 makes the J call doubtful. The CDR3 loop spans 12 amino acids. Germline V gene data show CDR1 as MRHNA and CDR2 as SNTAGT. CDR3 nucleotide sequence: TGTGCCAGAAATAAGGGGGTCTACGAGCAGTACTTC. This sequence encodes CARNKGVYEQYF.